This entry lists 18 T cell receptor beta chains sequenced from one sample in a study of shared clonotypes between healthy human individuals. Method: immunoSEQ multiplex PCR; TCRdb's copy keeps in-frame clones and lacks some. The sample yields over a million clones, 75% to 85% seen once. The sample was memory CD4+ T cells from PBMCs. This sample's subset: CD45RA-negative fraction. Receptors originate from a man younger than 35 in good health. Some clones in this sample may be carry-over from other donors' samples.

This chain connects TRBV2 to TRBJ2-7; possible D gene TRBD1, 6 bases. CDR3 length: 14 residues. V was pared by 3 bases and J by 3 bases, with 12 bases between. CDR1 SNHLY and CDR2 FYNNEI come from the germline V gene. The CDR3 loop reads CASSEQGSSYEQYF. CDR3 nucleotide sequence: TGTGCCAGCAGTGAGCAGGGGAGTAGCTACGAGCAGTACTTC.

The rearrangement uses TRBV5-4 and TRBJ2-1, with D perhaps matching TRBD2 (6 bases). Germline V CDR1 and CDR2: SGHNT, YYREEE (reference sequence). The V end lost 1 base, the J end lost 9 bases, and 14 bases lay between the germline ends. The CDR3 has 14 amino acids. This chain's CDR3 is CASSLRGMGGEQFF. CDR3 nucleotides: TGTGCCAGCAGCTTGCGGGGGATGGGAGGTGAGCAGTTCTTC.

With respect to this clone: One end of the junction does not line up with germline, which may come from a read error. This rearrangement joins TRBV2 to TRBJ2-7; TRBD2 might be the D (5 bases). Germline V CDR1 and CDR2: SNHLY, FYNNEI. The CDR3 has 14 amino acids. CDR3 region: CASTEQRGAYEQYF. The CDR3 DNA is TGTGCCAGCACTGAACAACGGGGAGCCTACGAGCAGTACTTC.

The rearrangement uses TRBV18 and TRBJ1-2; D is unresolved. Germline V lookup: CDR1 KGHSH, CDR2 LQKENI. CDR3 size: 17 residues. V was pared by 3 bases and J by 1 base, with 18 bases between. In DNA, the CDR3 is TGTGCCAGCTCACCGAACTGGTCGAGAGATAGTAACTATGGCTACACCTTC. Translating gives CASSPNWSRDSNYGYTF.

The chain carries TRBV28 and TRBJ1-2; TRBD1 might be the D (5 bases). Trimming removed 3 bases at V and 2 bases at J, with 13 bases between. CDR1 is MDHEN, CDR2 SYDVKM, per germline. The CDR3 is made up of 15 amino acids. The CDR3 DNA reads TGTGCCAGCAGTTTGCTAACAGGTTCCAACTATGGCTACACCTTC. Protein sequence: CASSLLTGSNYGYTF.

This clone was observed at least ten times. The genes are TRBV6-1 and TRBJ1-5, with a tentative D call TRBD1 (6 bases). The CDR3 covers 13 residues. CDR1 is MNHNS and CDR2 is SASEGT in the germline V gene. Trimming stripped 4 bases from V and 5 bases from J, with 9 bases between. The CDR3 DNA sequence: TGTGCCAGCAGTGGGGGACACGATCAGCCCCAGCATTTT. Translating it yields CASSGGHDQPQHF.

The CDR3 coding sequence is TGCGCCAGCAGCTTCTCCGTCGACAGAGATACGCAGTATTTT. Its protein product is CASSFSVDRDTQYF. The chain links TRBV5-1 to TRBJ2-3; TRBD1 is a possible D gene (5 bases). The ends were cut back, 2 bases at V and 5 bases at J, with 12 bases in the middle. Germline V gene sequence: CDR1 SGHRS, CDR2 YFSETQ. CDR3 length: 14 amino acids. Full variable domain (remainder filled in from reference TRBV5-1 and TRBJ2-3): KAGVTQTPRYLIKTRGQQVTLSCSPISGHRSVSWYQQTPGQGLQFLFEYFSETQRNKGNFPGRFSGRQFSNSRSEMNVSTLELGDSALYLCASSFSVDRDTQYFGPGTRLTVL.

CDR3 DNA: TGTGCCAGCAGCCGGTCGGGAGGCCGTCAAGAGACCCAGTACTTC. Protein: CASSRSGGRQETQYF. This rearrangement joins TRBV6-6 to TRBJ2-5; 7 nucleotides align to TRBD2. The CDR3 runs to 15 residues. Germline V gene sequence: CDR1 MNHNY, CDR2 SVGAGI (reference sequence). V lost 6 bases and J lost 2; bases outside the gene matches: 9.

V gene TRBV28 combines with J gene TRBJ1-4; no reliable D call. The V end lost 8 bases, the J end lost 3 bases, and 7 bases lay between the germline ends. In germline, CDR1 is MDHEN, CDR2 SYDVKM. The CDR3 has 12 amino acids. The CDR3 DNA follows: TGTGCCAGCCATAACTCTAATGAAAAACTGTTTTTT. This codes for CASHNSNEKLFF. The whole variable domain, filled in from reference TRBV28 and TRBJ1-4, reads DVKVTQSSRYLVKRTGEKVFLECVQDMDHENMFWYRQDPGLGLRLIYFSYDVKMKEKGDIPEGYSVSREKKERFSLILESASTNQTSMYLCASHNSNEKLFFGSGTQLSVL.

The chain carries TRBV5-5 and TRBJ2-1; a weak D match, TRBD2 (6 bases). The V end lost 3 bases, the J end lost 6 bases, and 13 bases lay between the germline ends. The CDR3 covers 14 residues. The germline V gene has CDR1 SGHKS and CDR2 YYEKEE (reference sequence). The CDR3 DNA sequence: TGTGCCAGCAGCTATGGGGGGAAGATCAATGAGCAGTTCTTC. Translated: CASSYGGKINEQFF.

This chain links TRBV7-3 with TRBJ2-5; D ambiguous. V lost 5 bases and J lost 5, with 12 bases in between. The CDR3 runs to 13 residues. Germline V CDR1 and CDR2: SGHTA, FQGTGA. The CDR3 spells CASSDVGRETQYF. The CDR3 DNA sequence: TGTGCCAGCAGCGATGTTGGCCGGGAGACCCAGTACTTC.

CDR3 loop: CASSPRRAGWEKLFF. The CDR3 region has the DNA TGTGCCAGCAGCCCGCGGAGGGCAGGGTGGGAAAAACTGTTTTTT. The V and J genes are TRBV7-2 and TRBJ1-4, with a weak D call TRBD1 (5 bases). With 5 bases removed from V and 8 bases from J, the gap between germline ends came to 18 bases. The CDR3 loop spans 15 amino acids. Germline CDR1 SGHTA, CDR2 FQGNSA.

The rearrangement uses TRBV2 and TRBJ2-1; 9 bases match TRBD2. The CDR3 length is 15 residues. In germline, CDR1 is SNHLY, CDR2 FYNNEI. With 5 bases clipped from V and 9 bases from J, the junction kept 11 bases outside the gene matches. CDR3 DNA: TGTGCCAGCAGTATCGCGGGAGGGCCGGACGGTGAGCAGTTCTTC. This translates into CASSIAGGPDGEQFF.

The chain has TRBV10-1 and TRBJ1-2; D gene ambiguous. This CDR3 has 14 amino acids. Between the trimmed V and J ends, which lost 0 bases and 8 bases, there was a span of 13 bases. Germline-derived CDR1 and CDR2 are WNHNN and SYGVQD (reference sequence). The CDR3, as DNA: TGCGCCAGCAGTGAGTCCTTGGGCGCAGGCGGCTACACCTTC. Translating it yields CASSESLGAGGYTF.

This clone appeared a few times. This chain connects TRBV27 to TRBJ2-2, with a possible D match to TRBD1 (5 bases). V was clipped by 5 bases and J by 4 bases, with 17 bases between them. The CDR3 totals 16 residues. Germline lookup yields CDR1 MNHEY and CDR2 SMNVEV (reference sequence). The CDR3 DNA is TGTGCCAGCAGTAGGGCCTCACTTAGGGGCACCGGGGAGCTGTTTTTT. Amino acids: CASSRASLRGTGELFF.

This clone was seen a single time. The rearrangement links TRBV5-4 to TRBJ1-3, with 9 bases lining up with TRBD1. Trimming at V came to 3 bases and at J to 4 bases, leaving 5 bases not matched to a gene. Looked up from germline, CDR1 is SGHNT and CDR2 is YYREEE (reference sequence). This CDR3 comprises 15 residues. The CDR3 is CASSSPGQGGNTIYF. The CDR3 bases are TGTGCCAGCAGCTCACCGGGACAGGGCGGAAACACCATATATTTT.

The chain has TRBV29-1 and TRBJ2-5; D remains unclear. CDR3 size: 12 residues. CDR1 is SQVTM, CDR2 ANQGSEA, per germline. The V and J ends lost 5 bases and 1 base respectively, with 8 bases between them. CDR3 DNA: TGCAGCGTTCGCTCCGTCCAAGAGACCCAGTACTTC. Translation gives CSVRSVQETQYF.

This chain links TRBV5-1 with TRBJ1-3; D is perhaps TRBD1 (5 bases). V was shortened by 0 bases and J by 5 bases, with 12 bases between the two germline ends. The CDR3 is made up of 15 amino acids. Per germline, CDR1 SGHRS and CDR2 YFSETQ. CDR3 DNA: TGCGCCAGCAGCTTGGAGGCAGGGAGAAGAAACACCATATATTTT. The encoded protein is CASSLEAGRRNTIYF. The full variable domain, with the rest looked up from reference TRBV5-1 and TRBJ1-3, is KAGVTQTPRYLIKTRGQQVTLSCSPISGHRSVSWYQQTPGQGLQFLFEYFSETQRNKGNFPGRFSGRQFSNSRSEMNVSTLELGDSALYLCASSLEAGRRNTIYFGEGSWLTVV.